This T cell receptor beta chain was recovered during a study of T cells in Graves' hyperthyroidism and ophthalmopathy. Study results and caveats: Model output signaled ophthalmopathy a median approximately 6.2 months ahead of onset.

From RNA transcripts, TCR beta CDR3 regions were amplified. The HTBI primer set served for first-round RT-PCR of the TCR CDR3. In TCRdb, the multiplex PCR reads were re-called with MiXCR into one record per CDR3 protein. The profile shows 300,000 to 400,000 distinct CDR3 sequences, around 18% of them singletons. The germline CDR1 and CDR2 sequences are MGHDK and SYGVNS. The CDR3 totals 15 residues. Between the trimmed V and J ends, which lost 3 bases and 4 bases, there was a span of 15 bases. This clonotype was recorded at least ten times. Its antigen is not identified. It was uncontrolled infection, other autoimmune disease, pregnancy or lactation that excluded patients.

The sequence came from a man aged 18 to 30 with Graves' ophthalmopathy. The chain combines TRBV25-1 with TRBJ1-2, with a tentative D call TRBD1 (6 bases). What was sequenced was blood. CDR3 coding DNA: TGTGCCAGCAGTGATGGGGACATCACCGCCTATGGCTACACCTTC. It is translated as CASSDGDITAYGYTF.